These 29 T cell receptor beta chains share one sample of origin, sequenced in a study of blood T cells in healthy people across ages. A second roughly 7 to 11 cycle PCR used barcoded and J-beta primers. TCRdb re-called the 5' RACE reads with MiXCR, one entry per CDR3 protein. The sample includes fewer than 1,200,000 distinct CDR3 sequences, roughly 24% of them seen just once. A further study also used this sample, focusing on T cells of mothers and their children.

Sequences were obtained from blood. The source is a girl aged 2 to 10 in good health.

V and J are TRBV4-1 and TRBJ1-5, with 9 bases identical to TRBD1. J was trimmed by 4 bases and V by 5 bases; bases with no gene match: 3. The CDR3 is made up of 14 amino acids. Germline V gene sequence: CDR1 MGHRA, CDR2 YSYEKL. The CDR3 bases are TGCGCCAGCAGCTATGGACAGGGGAATCAGCCCCAGCATTTT. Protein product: CASSYGQGNQPQHF.

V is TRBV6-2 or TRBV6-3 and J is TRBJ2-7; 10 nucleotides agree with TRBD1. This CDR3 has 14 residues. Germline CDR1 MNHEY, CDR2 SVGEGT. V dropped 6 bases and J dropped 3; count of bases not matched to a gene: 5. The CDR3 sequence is CASRDRTGGYEQYF. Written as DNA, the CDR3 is TGTGCCAGCAGGGACCGGACAGGGGGCTACGAGCAGTACTTC.

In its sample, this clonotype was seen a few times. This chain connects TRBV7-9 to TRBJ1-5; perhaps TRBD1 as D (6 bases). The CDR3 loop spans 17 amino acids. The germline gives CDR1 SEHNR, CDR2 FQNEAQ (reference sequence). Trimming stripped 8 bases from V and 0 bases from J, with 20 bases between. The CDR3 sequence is CASSPTTGADSNQPQHF. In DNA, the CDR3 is TGTGCCAGCTCCCCAACCACGGGGGCCGATAGCAATCAGCCCCAGCATTTT. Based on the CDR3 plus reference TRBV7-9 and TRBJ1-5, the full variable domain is DTGVSQNPRHKITKRGQNVTFRCDPISEHNRLYWYRQTLGQGPEFLTYFQNEAQLEKSRLLSDRFSAERPKGSFSTLEIQRTEQGDSAMYLCASSPTTGADSNQPQHFGDGTRLSIL.

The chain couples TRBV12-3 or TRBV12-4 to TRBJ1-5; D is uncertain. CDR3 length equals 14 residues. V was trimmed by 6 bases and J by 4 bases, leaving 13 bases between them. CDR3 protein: CASRKGQTNQPQHF. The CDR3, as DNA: TGTGCCAGCAGGAAAGGGCAGACTAATCAGCCCCAGCATTTT.

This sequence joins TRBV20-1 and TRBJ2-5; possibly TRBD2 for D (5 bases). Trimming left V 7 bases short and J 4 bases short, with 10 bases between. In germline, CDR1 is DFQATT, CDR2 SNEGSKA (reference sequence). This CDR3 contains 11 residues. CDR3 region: CSGSSGETQYF. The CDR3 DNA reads TGCAGTGGCTCAAGCGGAGAGACCCAGTACTTC.

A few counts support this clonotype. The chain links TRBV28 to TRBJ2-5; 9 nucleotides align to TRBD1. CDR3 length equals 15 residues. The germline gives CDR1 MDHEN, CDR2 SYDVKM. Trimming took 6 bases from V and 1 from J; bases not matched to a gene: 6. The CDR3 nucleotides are TGTGCCAGCAGCCGGGACAGGGTGGGCCAAGAGACCCAGTACTTC. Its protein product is CASSRDRVGQETQYF.

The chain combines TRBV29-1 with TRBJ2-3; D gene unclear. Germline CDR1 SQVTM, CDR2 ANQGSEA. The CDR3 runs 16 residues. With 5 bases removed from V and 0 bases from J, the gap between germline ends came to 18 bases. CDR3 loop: CSVPSLPGLSTDTQYF. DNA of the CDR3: TGCAGCGTTCCCTCCCTTCCTGGCCTCAGCACAGATACGCAGTATTTT.

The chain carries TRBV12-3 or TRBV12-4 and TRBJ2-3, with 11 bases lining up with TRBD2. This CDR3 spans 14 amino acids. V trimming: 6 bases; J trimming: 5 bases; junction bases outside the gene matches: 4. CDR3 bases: TGTGCCAGCAGCGCAGGACTAGCGGGAGATACGCAGTATTTT. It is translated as CASSAGLAGDTQYF.

The CDR3 bases are TGTGCCAGCTTCTACCACAATGAGCAGTTCTTC. This codes for CASFYHNEQFF. The chain is built from TRBV28 and TRBJ2-5; D not certain. The J call may not be correct, given that the DNA end is closer to TRBJ2-1. Looked up from germline, CDR1 is MDHEN and CDR2 is SYDVKM. The CDR3 contains 11 residues.

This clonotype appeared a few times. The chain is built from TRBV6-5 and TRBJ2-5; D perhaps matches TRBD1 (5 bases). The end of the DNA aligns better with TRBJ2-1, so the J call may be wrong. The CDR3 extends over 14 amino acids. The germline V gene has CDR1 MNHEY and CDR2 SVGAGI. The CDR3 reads CASGIAGYYNEQFF. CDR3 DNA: TGTGCCAGCGGGATAGCAGGGTACTACAATGAGCAGTTCTTC.

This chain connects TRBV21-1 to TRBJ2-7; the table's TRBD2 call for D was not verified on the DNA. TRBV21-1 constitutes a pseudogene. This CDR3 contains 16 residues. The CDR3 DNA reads TGTGCCAGCAGCACCCAAGCGGGGCTCCTTTCCTACGAGCAGTACTTC. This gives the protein CASSTQAGLLSYEQYF.

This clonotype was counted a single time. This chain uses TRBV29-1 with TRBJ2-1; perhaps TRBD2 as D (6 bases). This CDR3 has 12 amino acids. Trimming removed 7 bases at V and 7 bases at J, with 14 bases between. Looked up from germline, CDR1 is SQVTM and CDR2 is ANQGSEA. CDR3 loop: CSAPLASNEQFF. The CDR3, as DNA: TGCAGCGCCCCCCTAGCGTCGAATGAGCAGTTCTTC.

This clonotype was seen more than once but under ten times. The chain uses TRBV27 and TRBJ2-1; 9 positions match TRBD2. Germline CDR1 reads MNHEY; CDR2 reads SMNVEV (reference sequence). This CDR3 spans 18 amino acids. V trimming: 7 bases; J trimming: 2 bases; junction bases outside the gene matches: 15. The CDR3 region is CASNKMGAGGPPYNEQFF. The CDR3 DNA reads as TGTGCCAGCAACAAAATGGGGGCGGGAGGGCCGCCCTACAATGAGCAGTTCTTC.

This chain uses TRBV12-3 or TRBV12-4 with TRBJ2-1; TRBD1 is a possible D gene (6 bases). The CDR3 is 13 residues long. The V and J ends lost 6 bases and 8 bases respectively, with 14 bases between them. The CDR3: CASSGRTVDEQFF. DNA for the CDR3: TGTGCCAGCAGCGGCCGGACAGTAGATGAGCAGTTCTTC.

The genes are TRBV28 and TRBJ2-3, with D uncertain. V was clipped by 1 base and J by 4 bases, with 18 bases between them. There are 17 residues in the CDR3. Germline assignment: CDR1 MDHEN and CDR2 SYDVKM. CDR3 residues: CASSLSVSNPVADTQYF. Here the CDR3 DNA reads TGTGCCAGCAGTTTATCGGTGTCTAACCCTGTCGCAGATACGCAGTATTTT.

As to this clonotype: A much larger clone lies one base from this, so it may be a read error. CDR3 nucleotides: TGTGCCAGCAGCTCCGCACCCTCAGATACGCAGTATTTT. This encodes CASSSAPSDTQYF. V usage is TRBV5-4 and J usage is TRBJ2-3; D uncertain. V lost 3 bases and J 4 bases, leaving 9 bases between the germline ends. The CDR3 loop spans 13 amino acids. The V gene's germline CDR1 is SGHNT and CDR2 YYREEE (reference sequence).

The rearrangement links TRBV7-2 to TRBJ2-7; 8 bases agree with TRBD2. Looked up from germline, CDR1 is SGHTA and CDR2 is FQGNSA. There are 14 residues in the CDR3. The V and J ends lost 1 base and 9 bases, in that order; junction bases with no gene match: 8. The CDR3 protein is CASSLDSGIAVQYF. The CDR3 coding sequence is TGTGCCAGCAGCTTAGATAGCGGGATAGCGGTGCAGTACTTC. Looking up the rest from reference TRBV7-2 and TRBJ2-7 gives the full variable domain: GAGVSQSPSNKVTEKGKDVELRCDPISGHTALYWYRQSLGQGLEFLIYFQGNSAPDKSGLPSDRFSAERTGGSVSTLTIQRTQQEDSAVYLCASSLDSGIAVQYFGPGTRLTVT.

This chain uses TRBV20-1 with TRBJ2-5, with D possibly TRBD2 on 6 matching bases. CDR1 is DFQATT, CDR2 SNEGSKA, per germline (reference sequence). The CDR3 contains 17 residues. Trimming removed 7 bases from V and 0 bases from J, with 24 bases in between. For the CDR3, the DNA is TGCAGTGGAGTCAACGGGGGACCTTACAAATACCAAGAGACCCAGTACTTC. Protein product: CSGVNGGPYKYQETQYF.

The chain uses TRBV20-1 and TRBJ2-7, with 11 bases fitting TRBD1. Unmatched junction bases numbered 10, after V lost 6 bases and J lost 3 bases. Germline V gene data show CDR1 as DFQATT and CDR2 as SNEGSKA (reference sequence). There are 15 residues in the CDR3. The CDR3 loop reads CSAALPGQGVYEQYF. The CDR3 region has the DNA TGCAGTGCCGCTCTGCCGGGACAGGGGGTCTACGAGCAGTACTTC.

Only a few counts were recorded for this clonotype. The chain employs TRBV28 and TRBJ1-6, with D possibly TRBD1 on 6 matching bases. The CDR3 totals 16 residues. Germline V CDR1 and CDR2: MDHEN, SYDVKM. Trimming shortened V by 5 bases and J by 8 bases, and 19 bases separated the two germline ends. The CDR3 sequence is CASSAPTGTYYSPLHF. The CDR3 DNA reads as TGTGCCAGCAGTGCCCCTACAGGGACTTATTATTCACCCCTCCACTTT.

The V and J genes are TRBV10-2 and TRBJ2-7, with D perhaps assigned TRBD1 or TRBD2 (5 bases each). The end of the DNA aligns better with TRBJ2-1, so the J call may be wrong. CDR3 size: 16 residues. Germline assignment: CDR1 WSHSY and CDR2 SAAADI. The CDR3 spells CASSDFGAGEWNEQFF. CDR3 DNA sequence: TGCGCCAGCAGTGACTTCGGGGCGGGCGAGTGGAATGAGCAGTTCTTC.

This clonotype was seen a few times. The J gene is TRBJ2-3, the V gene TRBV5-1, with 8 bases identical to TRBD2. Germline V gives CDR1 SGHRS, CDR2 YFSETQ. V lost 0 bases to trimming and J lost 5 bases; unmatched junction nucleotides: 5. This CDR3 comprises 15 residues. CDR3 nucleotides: TGCGCCAGCAGCTTGGTGGTAGCGGGAAAAGATACGCAGTATTTT. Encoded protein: CASSLVVAGKDTQYF.

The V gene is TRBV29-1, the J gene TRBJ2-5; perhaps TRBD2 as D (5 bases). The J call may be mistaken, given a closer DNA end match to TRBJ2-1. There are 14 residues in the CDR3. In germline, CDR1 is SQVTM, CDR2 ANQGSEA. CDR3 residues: CSVVIDYSGNEQFF. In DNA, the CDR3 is TGCAGCGTTGTAATAGACTACAGCGGCAATGAGCAGTTCTTC.

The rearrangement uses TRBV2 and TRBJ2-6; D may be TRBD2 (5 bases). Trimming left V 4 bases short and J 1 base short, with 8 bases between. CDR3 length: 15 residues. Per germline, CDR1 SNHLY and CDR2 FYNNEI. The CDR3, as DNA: TGTGCCAGCAGTGCGAGGACTTCTGGGGCCAACGTCCTGACTTTC. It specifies CASSARTSGANVLTF.

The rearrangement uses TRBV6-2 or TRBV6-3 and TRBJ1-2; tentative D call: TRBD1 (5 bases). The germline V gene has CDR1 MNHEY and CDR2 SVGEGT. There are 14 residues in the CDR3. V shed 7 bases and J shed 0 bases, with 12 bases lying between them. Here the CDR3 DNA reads TGTGCCAGCAACCACGACAGCTCTAACTATGGCTACACCTTC. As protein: CASNHDSSNYGYTF.

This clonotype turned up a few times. The chain's CDR3 is CSARDRGTGDTGELFF. CDR3 sequence (DNA): TGCAGTGCTAGAGATCGCGGGACAGGAGACACCGGGGAGCTGTTTTTT. The chain recombines TRBV20-1 with TRBJ2-2, with TRBD1 matching 8 bases. With V trimmed by 0 bases and J by 3 bases, 6 bases remained unmatched. CDR1 and CDR2 from the germline V gene are DFQATT and SNEGSKA (reference sequence). There are 16 residues in the CDR3.

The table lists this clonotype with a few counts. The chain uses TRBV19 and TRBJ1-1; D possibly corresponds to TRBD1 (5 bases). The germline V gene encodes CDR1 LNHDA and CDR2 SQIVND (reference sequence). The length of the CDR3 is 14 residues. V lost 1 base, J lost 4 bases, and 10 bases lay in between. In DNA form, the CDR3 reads TGTGCCAGTAGTATAGTTGGGGGTAGCACTGAAGCTTTCTTT. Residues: CASSIVGGSTEAFF.

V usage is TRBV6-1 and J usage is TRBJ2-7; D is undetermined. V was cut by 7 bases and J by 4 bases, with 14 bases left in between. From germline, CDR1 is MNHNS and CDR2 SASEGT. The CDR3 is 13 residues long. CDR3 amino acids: CASTLPGWYEQYF. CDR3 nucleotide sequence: TGTGCCAGCACCCTACCCGGGTGGTACGAGCAGTACTTC.

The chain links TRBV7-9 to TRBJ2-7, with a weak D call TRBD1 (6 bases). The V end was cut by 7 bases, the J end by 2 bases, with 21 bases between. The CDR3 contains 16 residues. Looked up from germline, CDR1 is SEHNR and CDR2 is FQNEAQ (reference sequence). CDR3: CASTPRGAGEPYEQYF. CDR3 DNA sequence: TGTGCCAGCACCCCAAGGGGCGCAGGGGAGCCCTACGAGCAGTACTTC. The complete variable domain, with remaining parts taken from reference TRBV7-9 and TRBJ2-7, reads DTGVSQNPRHKITKRGQNVTFRCDPISEHNRLYWYRQTLGQGPEFLTYFQNEAQLEKSRLLSDRFSAERPKGSFSTLEIQRTEQGDSAMYLCASTPRGAGEPYEQYFGPGTRLTVT.